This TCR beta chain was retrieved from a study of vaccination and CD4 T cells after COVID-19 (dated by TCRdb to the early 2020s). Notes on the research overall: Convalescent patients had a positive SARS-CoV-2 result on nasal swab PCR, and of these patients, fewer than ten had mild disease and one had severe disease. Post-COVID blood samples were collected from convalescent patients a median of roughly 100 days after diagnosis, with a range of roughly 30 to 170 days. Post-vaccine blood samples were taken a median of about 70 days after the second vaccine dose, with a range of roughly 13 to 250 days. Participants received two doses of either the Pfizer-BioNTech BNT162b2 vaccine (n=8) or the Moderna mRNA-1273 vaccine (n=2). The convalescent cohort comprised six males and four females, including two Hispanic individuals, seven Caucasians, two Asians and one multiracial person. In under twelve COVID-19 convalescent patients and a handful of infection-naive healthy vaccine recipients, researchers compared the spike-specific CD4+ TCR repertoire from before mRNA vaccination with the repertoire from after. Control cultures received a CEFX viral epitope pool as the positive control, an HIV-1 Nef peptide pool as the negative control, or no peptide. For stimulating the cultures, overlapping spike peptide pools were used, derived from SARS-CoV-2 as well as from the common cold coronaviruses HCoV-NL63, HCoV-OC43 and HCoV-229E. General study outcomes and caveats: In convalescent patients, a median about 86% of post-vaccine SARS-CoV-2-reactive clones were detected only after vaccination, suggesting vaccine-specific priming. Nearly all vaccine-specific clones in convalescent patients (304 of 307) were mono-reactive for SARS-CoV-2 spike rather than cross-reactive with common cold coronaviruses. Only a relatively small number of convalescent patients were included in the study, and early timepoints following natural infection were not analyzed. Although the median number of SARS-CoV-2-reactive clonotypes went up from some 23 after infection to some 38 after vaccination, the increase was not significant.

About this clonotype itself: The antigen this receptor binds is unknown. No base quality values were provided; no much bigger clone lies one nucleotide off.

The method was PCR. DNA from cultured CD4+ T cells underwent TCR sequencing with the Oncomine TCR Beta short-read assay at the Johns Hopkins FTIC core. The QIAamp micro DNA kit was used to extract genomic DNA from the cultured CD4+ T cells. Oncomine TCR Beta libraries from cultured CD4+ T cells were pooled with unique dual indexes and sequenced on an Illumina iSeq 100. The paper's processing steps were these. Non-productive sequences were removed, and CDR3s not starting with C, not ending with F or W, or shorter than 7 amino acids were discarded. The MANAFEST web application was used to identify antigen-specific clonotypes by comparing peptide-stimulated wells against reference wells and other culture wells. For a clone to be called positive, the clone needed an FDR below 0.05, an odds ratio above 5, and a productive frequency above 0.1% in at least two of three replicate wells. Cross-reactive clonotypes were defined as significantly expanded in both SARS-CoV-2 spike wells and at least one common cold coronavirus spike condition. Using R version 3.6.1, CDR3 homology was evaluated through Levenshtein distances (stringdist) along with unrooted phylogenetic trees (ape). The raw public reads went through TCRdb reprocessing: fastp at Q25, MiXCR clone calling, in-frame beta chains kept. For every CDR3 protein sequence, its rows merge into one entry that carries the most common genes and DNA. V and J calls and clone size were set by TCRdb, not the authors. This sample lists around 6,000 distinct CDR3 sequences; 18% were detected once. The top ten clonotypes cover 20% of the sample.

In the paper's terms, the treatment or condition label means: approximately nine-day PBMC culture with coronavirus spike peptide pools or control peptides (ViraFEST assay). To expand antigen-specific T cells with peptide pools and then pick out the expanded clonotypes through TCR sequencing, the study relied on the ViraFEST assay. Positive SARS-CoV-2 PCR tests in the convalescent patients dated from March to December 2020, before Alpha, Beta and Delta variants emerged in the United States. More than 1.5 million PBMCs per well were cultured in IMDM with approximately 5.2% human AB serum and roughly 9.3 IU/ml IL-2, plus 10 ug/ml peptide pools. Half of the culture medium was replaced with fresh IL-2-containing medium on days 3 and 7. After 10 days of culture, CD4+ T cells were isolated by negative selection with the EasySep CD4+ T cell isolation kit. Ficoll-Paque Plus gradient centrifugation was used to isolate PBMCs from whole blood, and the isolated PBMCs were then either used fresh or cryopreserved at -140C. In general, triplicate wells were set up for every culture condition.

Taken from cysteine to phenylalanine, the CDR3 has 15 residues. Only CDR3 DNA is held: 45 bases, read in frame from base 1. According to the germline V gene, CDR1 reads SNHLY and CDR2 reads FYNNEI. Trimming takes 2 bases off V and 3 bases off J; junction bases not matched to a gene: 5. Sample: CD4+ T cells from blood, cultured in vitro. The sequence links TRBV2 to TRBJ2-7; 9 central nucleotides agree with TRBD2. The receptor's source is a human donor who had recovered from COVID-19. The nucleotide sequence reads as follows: TGTGCCAGCAGTGAACTGTGGCGGGGGGGCTACGAGCAGTACTTC. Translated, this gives CASSELWRGGYEQYF. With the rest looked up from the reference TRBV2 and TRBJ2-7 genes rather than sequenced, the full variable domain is EPEVTQTPSHQVTQMGQEVILRCVPISNHLYFYWYRQILGQKVEFLVSFYNNEISEKSEIFDDQFSVERPDGSNFTLKIRSTKLEDSAMYFCASSELWRGGYEQYFGPGTRLTVT.